The T cell receptor beta chain described here comes from a study of T cells in Graves' hyperthyroidism and ophthalmopathy. Study outcomes and limitations: Blood shared most expanded thyroid clonotypes above 0.001. Patients with ophthalmopathy were separated from those with stable hyperthyroidism by a 13 V-J model.

This clonotype has at least ten counts. The antigen is not known. RNA transcripts yielded amplified TCR beta CDR3 regions. In the first-round RT-PCR of the TCR CDR3, the HTBI primer set was used. TCRdb re-called the multiplex PCR reads through MiXCR, storing one row per CDR3 protein. The sample contains a few hundred thousand distinct CDR3 sequences, approximately 14% of which appear only once. The CDR3 loop spans 14 amino acids. The junction had 7 bases not matched to a gene; V was cut back by 4 bases and J by 5 bases. The germline V gene has CDR1 SGHRS and CDR2 YFSETQ. A patient was excluded if there was uncontrolled infection, other autoimmune disease, pregnancy or lactation. Orbital computed tomography, thyroid ultrasound, serum thyroxine and TRAb, and clinical symptoms together informed the diagnoses.

Source material: blood. This rearrangement joins TRBV5-1 to TRBJ1-1; TRBD1 matches 8 bases. The clonotype was recovered from a woman between 18 and 30 years old with Graves' hyperthyroidism that later progressed to Graves' ophthalmopathy. CDR3 sequence reads: CASSPRTGRTEAFF. The CDR3 bases are TGCGCCAGCAGCCCTAGGACAGGGCGTACTGAAGCTTTCTTT.